A single sample is the source of the 25 T cell receptor beta chains below, sequenced in a study of T cell responses to AZD1222 COVID-19 vaccine. The method was immunoSEQ multiplex PCR; TCRdb's version includes in-frame clones alone and lacks a portion of them. The sample records 150,000 or so clones, approximately 88% being singletons. This sample comprised peripheral blood, obtained on day 0 of MenACWY control vaccination. These receptors came from an adult in good health.

This chain uses TRBV7-2 with TRBJ1-2; 8 bases match TRBD1. V lost 4 bases and J lost 3; bases outside the gene matches: 4. The germline V gene encodes CDR1 SGHTA and CDR2 FQGNSA. The CDR3 has 14 amino acids. The CDR3 bases are TGTGCCAGCAGCTCGACAGGGGAGGACTATGGCTACACCTTC. It is translated as CASSSTGEDYGYTF.

The chain uses TRBV7-9 and TRBJ2-2; D may be TRBD1 (6 bases). This CDR3 spans 13 amino acids. The V gene's germline CDR1 is SEHNR and CDR2 FQNEAQ (reference sequence). V shed 1 base and J shed 12 bases, with 12 bases lying between them. In nucleotides, the CDR3 is TGTGCCAGCAGCTTAGAGTGGCAGGGGAAGCTGTTTTTT. Its translation is CASSLEWQGKLFF.

The chain employs TRBV11-3 and TRBJ1-6; 8 positions match TRBD1. The V gene end was trimmed by 6 bases and the J gene end by 10 bases; junction bases not matched to a gene: 8. This CDR3 is 14 amino acids long. The germline V gene encodes CDR1 SGHNT and CDR2 YENEEA. Here the CDR3 reads CASSSGTGASPLHF. DNA for the CDR3: TGTGCCAGCAGTTCCGGGACAGGAGCCTCACCCCTCCACTTT.

This clone was picked up one time. The chain uses TRBV19 and TRBJ1-2; TRBD1 matches 8 bases. CDR3 size: 15 residues. From germline, CDR1 is LNHDA and CDR2 SQIVND (reference sequence). J was trimmed by 11 bases and V by 5 bases; bases with no gene match: 16. CDR3 nucleotides: TGTGCCAGTAGTGCGATGACAGGGGATCCTCTCTTGTACACCTTC. It encodes CASSAMTGDPLLYTF. The entire variable domain, with the rest obtained from reference TRBV19 and TRBJ1-2, is as follows: DGGITQSPKYLFRKEGQNVTLSCEQNLNHDAMYWYRQDPGQGLRLIYYSQIVNDFQKGDIAEGYSVSREKKESFPLTVTSAQKNPTAFYLCASSAMTGDPLLYTFGSGTRLTVV.

CDR3 protein: CASSLRQGSTDTQYF. As DNA, the CDR3 is TGTGCCAGCAGCCTTAGACAGGGCAGCACAGATACGCAGTATTTT. This chain connects TRBV9 to TRBJ2-3; 7 bases agree with TRBD1. This CDR3 region has 15 residues. Unmatched junction bases numbered 5, after V lost 4 bases and J lost 0 bases. In germline, CDR1 is SGDLS, CDR2 YYNGEE.

This clone was found a few times. The chain couples TRBV24-1 to TRBJ1-1; 7 nucleotides agree with TRBD1. Germline CDR1 and CDR2: KGHDR and SFDVKD. CDR3 length equals 15 residues. After removal of 5 bases from V and 1 base from J, the junction contained 6 bases not matched to a gene. CDR3: CATSGSGGKNTEAFF. The CDR3 DNA is TGTGCCACCAGTGGGTCAGGGGGTAAGAACACTGAAGCTTTCTTT.

V is TRBV5-1 and J is TRBJ1-1, with 7 bases lining up with TRBD1. Trimming removed 2 bases from V and 0 bases from J; junction bases left unmatched: 13. The CDR3 has 18 residues. From germline, CDR1 is SGHRS and CDR2 YFSETQ. CDR3 bases: TGCGCCAGCAGCTTTGGCCTCAGTGGGGACAGCATGAACACTGAAGCTTTCTTT. Protein: CASSFGLSGDSMNTEAFF.

The chain has TRBV5-1 and TRBJ1-2; D gene uncertain. The germline CDR1 and CDR2 sequences are SGHRS and YFSETQ. Between the trimmed V and J ends, which lost 2 bases and 1 base, there was a span of 6 bases. CDR3 length equals 13 residues. Here the CDR3 DNA reads TGCGCCAGCAGCTTCGGTCTTAACTATGGCTACACCTTC. Translating it yields CASSFGLNYGYTF.

This sequence joins TRBV13 and TRBJ2-7; TRBD2 matches at 13 bases. Losses at the gene ends were 6 bases for V and 4 bases for J; bases not matched to a gene: 3. Germline-derived CDR1 and CDR2 are PRHDT and FYEKMQ (reference sequence). The length of the CDR3 is 14 residues. The CDR3 spells CASRSGLAGYEQYF. DNA of the CDR3: TGTGCCAGCAGGTCGGGACTAGCGGGGTACGAGCAGTACTTC.

The J gene is TRBJ2-7, the V gene TRBV7-2, with 7 bases aligning to TRBD1. Losses at the gene ends were 5 bases for V and 2 bases for J; bases not matched to a gene: 6. The CDR3 covers 14 residues. CDR1 and CDR2 from the germline V gene are SGHTA and FQGNSA. CDR3 DNA: TGTGCCAGCAGCCGTGGTGGGACAGCCTACGAGCAGTACTTC. This translates into CASSRGGTAYEQYF.

The chain couples TRBV7-3 to TRBJ2-1, with TRBD1 as a possible D gene (6 bases). This CDR3 spans 14 amino acids. The V gene's germline CDR1 is SGHTA and CDR2 FQGTGA. Trimming cost V 5 bases and J 4 bases, with 12 bases left between them. Written as DNA, the CDR3 is TGTGCCAGCAGCCCAGGGACACCGTACAATGAGCAGTTCTTC. Its translation: CASSPGTPYNEQFF. Using reference TRBV7-3 and TRBJ2-1 for the parts outside the CDR3, the full variable domain is GAGVSQTPSNKVTEKGKYVELRCDPISGHTALYWYRQSLGQGPEFLIYFQGTGAADDSGLPNDRFFAVRPEGSVSTLKIQRTERGDSAVYLCASSPGTPYNEQFFGPGTRLTVL.

The V gene is TRBV27, the J gene TRBJ1-1; 7 bases agree with TRBD1. CDR1 is MNHEY, CDR2 SMNVEV, per germline (reference sequence). With V trimmed by 6 bases and J by 6 bases, 13 bases remained unmatched. This CDR3 spans 15 amino acids. This chain's CDR3 is CASSHEGALGSEAFF. CDR3 nucleotide sequence: TGTGCCAGCAGCCACGAGGGGGCCCTAGGATCTGAAGCTTTCTTT.

The J gene is TRBJ1-5, the V gene TRBV30; perhaps TRBD1 as D (5 bases). The CDR3 covers 14 residues. V was shortened by 5 bases and J by 2 bases, with 13 bases between the two germline ends. Germline lookup yields CDR1 GTSNPN and CDR2 SVGIG (reference sequence). Written as DNA, the CDR3 is TGTGCCTGGGACGAGGGGAGCGGCAATCAGCCCCAGCATTTT. This encodes CAWDEGSGNQPQHF.

The chain is built from TRBV18 and TRBJ1-1, with D possibly TRBD1 on 6 matching bases. V was trimmed by 2 bases and J by 7 bases, leaving 14 bases between them. This CDR3 is 14 amino acids long. Germline V lookup: CDR1 KGHSH, CDR2 LQKENI. Written as DNA, the CDR3 is TGTGCCAGCTCACCAGGGCAGGGGCTAAGTGAAGCTTTCTTT. Its protein is CASSPGQGLSEAFF. Using reference TRBV18 and TRBJ1-1 for the parts outside the CDR3, the full variable domain is NAGVMQNPRHLVRRRGQEARLRCSPMKGHSHVYWYRQLPEEGLKFMVYLQKENIIDESGMPKERFSAEFPKEGPSILRIQQVVRGDSAAYFCASSPGQGLSEAFFGQGTRLTVV.

The chain joins TRBV7-3 to TRBJ2-1, with 8 bases that match TRBD1. Germline V gene sequence: CDR1 SGHTA, CDR2 FQGTGA. Germline trimming cut 5 bases from V and 10 bases from J; bases unmatched to any gene: 16. The CDR3 covers 16 residues. CDR3 nucleotide sequence: TGTGCCAGCAGCCCAGGACAGGGTCGGGCGTCTTCCGAGCAGTTCTTC. Translated, it gives CASSPGQGRASSEQFF.

V gene TRBV5-1 combines with J gene TRBJ1-1; D unclear. The CDR3 totals 13 residues. The V end lost 1 base, the J end lost 1 base, and 5 bases lay between the germline ends. The germline CDR1 and CDR2 sequences are SGHRS and YFSETQ. This chain's CDR3 is CASSLRPNTEAFF. The CDR3 coding sequence is TGCGCCAGCAGCTTGCGACCGAACACTGAAGCTTTCTTT.

This sequence joins TRBV7-9 and TRBJ1-5, with a tentative D call TRBD1 (6 bases). CDR3 length equals 16 residues. Germline V gives CDR1 SEHNR, CDR2 FQNEAQ (reference sequence). Trimming shortened V by 1 base and J by 0 bases, and 10 bases separated the two germline ends. The CDR3 nucleotides read TGTGCCAGCAGCTTAGGGGCGGGGGCTAGCAATCAGCCCCAGCATTTT. It yields the protein CASSLGAGASNQPQHF.

The J gene is TRBJ2-1, the V gene TRBV7-9; TRBD2 matches 11 bases. CDR3 length: 15 amino acids. Trimming removed 5 bases from V and 3 bases from J; junction bases left unmatched: 3. Germline V gives CDR1 SEHNR, CDR2 FQNEAQ (reference sequence). The CDR3 DNA reads TGTGCCAGCAGCCCGGGACTAGCGGTCTACAATGAGCAGTTCTTC. Protein product: CASSPGLAVYNEQFF.

V is TRBV11-3 and J is TRBJ1-3, with no clear D. Trimming cost V 1 base and J 2 bases, with 0 bases left between them. From germline, CDR1 is SGHNT and CDR2 YENEEA. This CDR3 spans 12 amino acids. CDR3 sequence (DNA): TGTGCCAGCAGCTTAGCTGGAAACACCATATATTTT. Its protein product is CASSLAGNTIYF.

The V and J genes are TRBV12-5 and TRBJ2-7; D not certain. Trimming cost V 0 bases and J 0 bases, with 6 bases left between them. This CDR3 has 14 amino acids. Germline CDR1 and CDR2: LGHNT and FRNRAP. CDR3 bases: TGTGCTAGTGGTTTGGTCGAGGACTCCTACGAGCAGTACTTC. It encodes CASGLVEDSYEQYF.

J is TRBJ2-1 and V is TRBV18; no reliable D call. The CDR3 spans 13 residues. Germline loops: CDR1 KGHSH, CDR2 LQKENI. The V gene lost 1 base and the J gene lost 5 bases, with 6 bases spanning the gap. This chain's CDR3 is CASSPRRDNEQFF. The CDR3 DNA reads TGTGCCAGCTCACCACGCAGAGACAATGAGCAGTTCTTC.

The chain is built from TRBV12-5 and TRBJ1-1; possibly TRBD1 for D (6 bases). Germline CDR1 LGHNT, CDR2 FRNRAP. This CDR3 is built from 20 residues. V was shortened by 4 bases and J by 1 base, with 28 bases between the two germline ends. The chain's CDR3 is CASGWWPKQGTVRANTEAFF. The CDR3 bases are TGTGCTAGTGGTTGGTGGCCTAAACAGGGTACGGTTCGGGCGAACACTGAAGCTTTCTTT.

This chain connects TRBV13 to TRBJ1-2, with TRBD1 identical over 8 bases. The germline V gene has CDR1 PRHDT and CDR2 FYEKMQ (reference sequence). V dropped 5 bases and J dropped 8; count of bases not matched to a gene: 4. This CDR3 is built from 12 residues. CDR3 sequence reads: CASSPGTGGYTF. CDR3 DNA sequence: TGTGCCAGCAGCCCAGGGACAGGCGGCTACACCTTC.

The V gene is TRBV10-3, the J gene TRBJ2-3; D uncertain. Germline lookup yields CDR1 ENHRY and CDR2 SYGVKD. CDR3 size: 14 residues. Trimming stripped 2 bases from V and 1 base from J, with 7 bases between. The CDR3 region is CAISELTRTDTQYF. CDR3 coding DNA: TGTGCCATCAGTGAGCTGACTCGCACAGATACGCAGTATTTT.

The chain uses TRBV5-8 and TRBJ1-1; D possibly corresponds to TRBD1 (5 bases). This CDR3 is 16 amino acids long. Trimming shortened V by 0 bases and J by 4 bases, and 16 bases separated the two germline ends. The germline V gene has CDR1 SGHTS and CDR2 YDEGEE. The CDR3 sequence is CASSLELAGQLTEAFF. CDR3 DNA: TGTGCCAGCAGCTTGGAGCTGGCCGGACAACTCACTGAAGCTTTCTTT.